The present TCR beta chain was sequenced within a study of OX40 agonist ivuxolimab in advanced cancers. Study overall: Patients in the trial were receiving intravenous ivuxolimab every 2 weeks, at doses of 0.01 to 10 mg/kg. Cancers in dose escalation were hepatocellular, melanoma, renal cell and head and neck. Three patients had partial responses: one hepatocellular carcinoma, two cutaneous melanoma.

Sampling times: baseline, cycle 4 day 1, cycle 7 day 1. The table came from immunoSEQ multiplex PCR; TCRdb's copy has only in-frame clones and leaves some out. Of around 97,000 clones in the sample, 86% were seen once. Sequencing used CD4+ or CD8+ T cells sorted from blood, obtained in a trial of the OX40 agonist ivuxolimab. The TCR comes from an adult with an advanced solid tumor such as melanoma, head and neck, liver or kidney cancer.

The DNA of the CDR3 is TGTGCCAGCAGCTCCCGTGCAGGTGGCTTTGAAGCTTTCTTT. Translation gives CASSSRAGGFEAFF. The chain carries TRBV7-9 and TRBJ1-1, with unresolved D. CDR1 SEHNR and CDR2 FQNEAQ come from the germline V gene (reference sequence). Trimming took off 4 bases at V and 7 bases at J, with 16 bases between the two ends. The length of the CDR3 is 14 residues.